This TCR beta chain is from a study of cytomegalovirus exposure and HLA in healthy donors. In the PCR, 60 Vbeta and 13 Jbeta primers were used. The assay was immunoSEQ multiplex PCR, and TCRdb's table has in-frame clones only and misses some. The repertoire table contains around 100,000 clones. V shed 5 bases and J shed 4 bases, with 18 bases lying between them. This CDR3 spans 15 amino acids. The V gene's germline CDR1 is SGHRS and CDR2 YFSETQ. Concerning this clone: Its matching antigen is unknown.

All donors participated as healthy donors of bone marrow. Study-wide points: One variant, a missense change in DCLRE1C, was linked in a later analysis to TCR beta V- and J-gene trimming. In vitro assays verified that a few CMV-associated chains recognized CMV antigens specifically.

Sequencing input: PBMCs. This rearrangement joins TRBV5-1 to TRBJ2-5; D may be TRBD2 (6 bases). The receptor's source is a man aged 25-40 years in good health and CMV-seronegative. Here the CDR3 DNA reads TGCGCCAGCAGGTTCTCCGGGACTTCGGGAGAGACCCAGTACTTC. It codes for CASRFSGTSGETQYF.